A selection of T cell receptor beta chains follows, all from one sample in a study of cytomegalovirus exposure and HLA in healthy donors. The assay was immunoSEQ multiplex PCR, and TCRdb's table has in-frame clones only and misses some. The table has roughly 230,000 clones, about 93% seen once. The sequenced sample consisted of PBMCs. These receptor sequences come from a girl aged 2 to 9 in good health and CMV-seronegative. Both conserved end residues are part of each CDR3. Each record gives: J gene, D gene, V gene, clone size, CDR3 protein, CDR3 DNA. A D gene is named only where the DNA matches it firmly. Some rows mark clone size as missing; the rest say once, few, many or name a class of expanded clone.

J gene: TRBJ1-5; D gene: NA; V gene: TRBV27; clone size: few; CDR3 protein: CASSSRDTTGPQHF; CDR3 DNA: TGTGCCAGCAGTTCCCGGGACACCACCGGGCCCCAGCATTTT
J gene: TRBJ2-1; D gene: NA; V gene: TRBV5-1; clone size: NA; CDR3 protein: CASRQGQDESSYNEQFF; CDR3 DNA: TGCGCCAGCAGACAGGGTCAGGACGAGAGCTCCTACAATGAGCAGTTCTTC
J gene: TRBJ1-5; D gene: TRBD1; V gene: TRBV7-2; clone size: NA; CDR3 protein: CASSLRGRGLDIGNQPQHF; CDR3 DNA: TGTGCCAGCAGCTTAAGGGGCAGGGGGCTTGATATTGGCAATCAGCCCCAGCATTTT
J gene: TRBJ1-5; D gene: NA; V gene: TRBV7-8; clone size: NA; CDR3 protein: CASSLVEDGQPQHF; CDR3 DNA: TGTGCCAGCAGCTTAGTGGAGGACGGTCAGCCCCAGCATTTT
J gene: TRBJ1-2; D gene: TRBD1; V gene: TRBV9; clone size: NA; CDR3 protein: CASSATGGYGYTF; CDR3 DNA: TGTGCCAGCAGCGCTACAGGGGGATATGGCTACACCTTC
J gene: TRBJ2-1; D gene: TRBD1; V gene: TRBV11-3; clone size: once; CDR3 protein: CASSLVAGGSGHEQFF; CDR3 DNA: TGTGCCAGCAGCTTAGTGGCAGGGGGATCGGGGCATGAGCAGTTCTTC
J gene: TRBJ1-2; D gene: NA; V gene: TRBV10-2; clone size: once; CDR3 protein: CASSESLGRPGYTF; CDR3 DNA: TGCGCCAGCAGTGAGTCCTTGGGCAGACCCGGCTACACCTTC
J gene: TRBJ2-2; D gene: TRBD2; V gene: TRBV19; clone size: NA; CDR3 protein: CASSIPGGVSTGELFF; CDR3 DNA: TGTGCCAGTAGTATACCGGGAGGGGTTTCCACCGGGGAGCTGTTTTTT
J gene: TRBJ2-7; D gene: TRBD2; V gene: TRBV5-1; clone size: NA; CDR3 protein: CASSLGGLAGSSSYEQYF; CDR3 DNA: TGCGCCAGCAGCTTGGGTGGACTAGCGGGTTCGAGCTCCTACGAGCAGTACTTC
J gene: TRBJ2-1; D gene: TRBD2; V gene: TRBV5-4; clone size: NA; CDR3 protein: CASSSPGLAGGGDEQFF; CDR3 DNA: TGTGCCAGCAGCTCACCGGGACTAGCGGGAGGGGGGGATGAGCAGTTCTTC
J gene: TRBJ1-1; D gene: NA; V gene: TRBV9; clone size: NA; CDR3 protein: CASSVGTMNTEAFF; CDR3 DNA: TGTGCCAGCAGCGTAGGTACAATGAACACTGAAGCTTTCTTT
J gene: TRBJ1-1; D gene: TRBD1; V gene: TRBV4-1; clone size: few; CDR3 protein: CASSAGRGGHTEAFF; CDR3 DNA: TGCGCCAGCAGCGCAGGCAGAGGGGGCCACACTGAAGCTTTCTTT
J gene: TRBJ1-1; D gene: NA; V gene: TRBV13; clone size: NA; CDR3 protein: CASREGPMNTEAFF; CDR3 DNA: TGTGCCAGCAGGGAGGGGCCCATGAACACTGAAGCTTTCTTT
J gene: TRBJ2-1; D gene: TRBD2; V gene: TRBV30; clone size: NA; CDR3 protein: CAWSVGGDRSYNEQFF; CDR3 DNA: TGTGCCTGGAGTGTGGGAGGGGATCGGTCCTACAATGAGCAGTTCTTC
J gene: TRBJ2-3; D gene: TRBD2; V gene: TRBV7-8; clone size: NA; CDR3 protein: CASSLVATFSGRKDTQYF; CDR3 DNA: TGTGCCAGCAGCTTAGTGGCGACCTTTAGCGGGAGAAAAGATACGCAGTATTTT
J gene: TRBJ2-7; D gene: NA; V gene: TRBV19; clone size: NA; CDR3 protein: CASSTPGVYEQYF; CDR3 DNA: TGTGCCAGTAGTACACCAGGGGTCTACGAGCAGTACTTC
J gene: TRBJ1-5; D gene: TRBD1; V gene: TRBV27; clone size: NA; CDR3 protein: CASSSGGLNQPQHF; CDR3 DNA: TGTGCCAGCAGTTCAGGGGGCCTCAATCAGCCCCAGCATTTT
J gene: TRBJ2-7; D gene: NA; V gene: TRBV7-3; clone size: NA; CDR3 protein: CASSLSPGVSEQYF; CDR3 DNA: TGTGCCAGCAGCTTAAGTCCAGGGGTTTCCGAGCAGTACTTC
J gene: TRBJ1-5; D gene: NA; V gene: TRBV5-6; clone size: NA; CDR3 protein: CASSFGASQPQHF; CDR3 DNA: TGTGCCAGCAGCTTTGGGGCGAGTCAGCCCCAGCATTTT
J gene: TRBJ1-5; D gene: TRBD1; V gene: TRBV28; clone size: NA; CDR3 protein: CASSLARDSRSVEQPQHF; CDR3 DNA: TGTGCCAGCAGTTTAGCCCGGGACAGCAGATCGGTTGAACAGCCCCAGCATTTT
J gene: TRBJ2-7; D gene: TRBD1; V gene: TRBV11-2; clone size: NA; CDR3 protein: CASLGTGDGEQYF; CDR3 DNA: TGTGCCAGCCTCGGGACAGGGGACGGCGAGCAGTACTTC
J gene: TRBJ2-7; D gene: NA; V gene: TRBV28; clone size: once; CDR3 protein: CASSLLGTTYEQYF; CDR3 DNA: TGTGCCAGCAGTCTCCTAGGCACTACCTACGAGCAGTACTTC
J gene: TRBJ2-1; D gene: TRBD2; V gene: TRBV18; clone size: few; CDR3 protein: CASSRTSGIIDEQFF; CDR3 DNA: TGTGCCAGCTCGCGGACTAGCGGGATAATTGATGAGCAGTTCTTC
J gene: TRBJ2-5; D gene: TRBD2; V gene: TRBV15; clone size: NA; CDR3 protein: CATSRLSGGVAQYF; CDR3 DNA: TGTGCCACCAGCAGGCTTAGCGGGGGGGTGGCCCAGTACTTC
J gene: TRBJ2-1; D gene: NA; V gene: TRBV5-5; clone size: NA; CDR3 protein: CASTAIRGPDNEQFF; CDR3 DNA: TGTGCCAGCACTGCGATCAGGGGCCCGGACAATGAGCAGTTCTTC
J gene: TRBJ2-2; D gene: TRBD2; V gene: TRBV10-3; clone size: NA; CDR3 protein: CAIGTSIANTGELFF; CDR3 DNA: TGTGCCATCGGGACTAGCATTGCGAACACCGGGGAGCTGTTTTTT
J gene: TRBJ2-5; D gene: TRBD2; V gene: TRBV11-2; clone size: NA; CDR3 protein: CASSQTPLAGDETQYF; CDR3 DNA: TGTGCCAGCAGCCAAACCCCCCTAGCGGGAGACGAGACCCAGTACTTC
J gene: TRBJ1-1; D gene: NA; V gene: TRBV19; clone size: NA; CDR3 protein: CASSSTGRIMNTEAFF; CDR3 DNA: TGTGCCAGTAGTAGTACAGGAAGAATAATGAACACTGAAGCTTTCTTT
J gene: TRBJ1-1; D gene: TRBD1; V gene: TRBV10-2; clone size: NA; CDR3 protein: CASSEGTGFTEAFF; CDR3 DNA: TGCGCCAGCAGTGAGGGGACAGGTTTCACTGAAGCTTTCTTT
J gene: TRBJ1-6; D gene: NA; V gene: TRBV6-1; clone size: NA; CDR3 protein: CASSEEGSYNSPLHF; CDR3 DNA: TGTGCCAGCAGTGAAGAAGGGAGCTATAATTCACCCCTCCACTTT
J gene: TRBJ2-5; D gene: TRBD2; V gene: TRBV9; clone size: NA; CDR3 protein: CASSPPNPLAGVLKETQYF; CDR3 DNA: TGTGCCAGCAGCCCCCCGAACCCTCTAGCGGGGGTCCTCAAAGAGACCCAGTACTTC
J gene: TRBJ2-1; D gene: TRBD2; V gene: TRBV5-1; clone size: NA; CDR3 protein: CASSSGTSENNEQFF; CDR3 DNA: TGCGCCAGCAGCTCCGGGACTAGCGAGAACAATGAGCAGTTCTTC
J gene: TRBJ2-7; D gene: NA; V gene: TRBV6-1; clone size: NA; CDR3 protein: CASSDNDYSSYEQYF; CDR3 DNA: TGTGCCAGCAGTGATAATGACTATAGCTCCTACGAGCAGTACTTC
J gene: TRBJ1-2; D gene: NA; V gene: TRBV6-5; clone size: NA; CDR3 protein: CASSYTETGGYTF; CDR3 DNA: TGTGCCAGCAGTTACACCGAGACGGGTGGCTACACCTTC
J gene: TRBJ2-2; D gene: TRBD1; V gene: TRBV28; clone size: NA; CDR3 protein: CASRQGVVAGELFF; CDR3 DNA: TGTGCCAGCAGACAGGGGGTAGTCGCCGGGGAGCTGTTTTTT
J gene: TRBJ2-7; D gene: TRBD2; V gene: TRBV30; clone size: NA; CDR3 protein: CAWSSGRGYEQYF; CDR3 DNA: TGTGCCTGGAGTAGCGGGAGGGGTTACGAGCAGTACTTC
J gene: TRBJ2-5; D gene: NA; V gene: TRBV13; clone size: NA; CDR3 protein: CASSHRVSAQETQYF; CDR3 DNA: TGTGCCAGCAGCCATCGAGTGAGCGCCCAAGAGACCCAGTACTTC
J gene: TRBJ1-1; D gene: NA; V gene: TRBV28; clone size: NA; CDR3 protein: CASSTWAGGEAFF; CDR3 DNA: TGTGCCAGCAGTACGTGGGCGGGGGGAGAAGCTTTCTTT
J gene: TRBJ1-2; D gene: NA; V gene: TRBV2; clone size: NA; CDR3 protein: CASSDVGGSYGYTF; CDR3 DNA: TGTGCCAGCAGTGATGTTGGGGGGTCCTATGGCTACACCTTC
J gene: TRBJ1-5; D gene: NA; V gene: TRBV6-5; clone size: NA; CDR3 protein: CASSEARGNQPQHF; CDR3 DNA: TGTGCCAGCAGTGAGGCTCGGGGCAATCAGCCCCAGCATTTT
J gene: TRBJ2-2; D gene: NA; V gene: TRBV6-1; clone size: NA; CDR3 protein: CASSERRTGELFF; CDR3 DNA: TGTGCCAGCAGTGAAAGGAGAACCGGGGAGCTGTTTTTT
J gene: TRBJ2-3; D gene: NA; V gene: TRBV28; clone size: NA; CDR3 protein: CASSTGADTQYF; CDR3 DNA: TGTGCCAGCAGTACGGGGGCAGATACGCAGTATTTT
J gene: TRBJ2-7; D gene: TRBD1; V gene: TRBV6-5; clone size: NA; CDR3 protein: CASAETGYLYEQYF; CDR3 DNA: TGTGCCAGCGCGGAGACAGGGTACCTCTACGAGCAGTACTTC
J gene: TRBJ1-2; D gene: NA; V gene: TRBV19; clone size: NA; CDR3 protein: CASSLRDTLGDYGYTF; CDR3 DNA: TGTGCCAGTAGTCTCCGGGACACCCTAGGGGACTATGGCTACACCTTC
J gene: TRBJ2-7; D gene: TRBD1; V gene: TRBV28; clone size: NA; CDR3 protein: CASSGGQGVHEQYF; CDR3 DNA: TGTGCCAGCAGTGGTGGACAGGGTGTCCACGAGCAGTACTTC
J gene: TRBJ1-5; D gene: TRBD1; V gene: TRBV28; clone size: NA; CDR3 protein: CASRPTGGYQPQHF; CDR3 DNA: TGTGCCAGCAGGCCGACAGGGGGATATCAGCCCCAGCATTTT
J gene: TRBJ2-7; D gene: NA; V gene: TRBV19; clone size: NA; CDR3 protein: CASSGGGGTYEQYF; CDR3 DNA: TGTGCCAGTAGCGGAGGGGGGGGAACCTACGAGCAGTACTTC
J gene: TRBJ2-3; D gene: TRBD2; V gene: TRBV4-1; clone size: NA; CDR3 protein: CASSQDLLAGGSFFTDTQYF; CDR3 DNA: TGCGCCAGCAGCCAAGATCTACTAGCGGGGGGGTCGTTTTTCACAGATACGCAGTATTTT
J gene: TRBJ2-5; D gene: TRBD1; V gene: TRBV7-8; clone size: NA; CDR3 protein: CASSPRGQGAGETQYF; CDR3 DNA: TGTGCCAGCAGCCCCCGAGGACAGGGGGCTGGAGAGACCCAGTACTTC
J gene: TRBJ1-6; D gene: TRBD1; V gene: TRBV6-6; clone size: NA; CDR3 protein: CATTGQGWSPLHF; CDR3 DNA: TGTGCCACCACCGGACAGGGCTGGTCACCCCTCCACTTT
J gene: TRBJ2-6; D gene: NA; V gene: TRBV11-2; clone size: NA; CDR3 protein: CASSLVLSGANVLTF; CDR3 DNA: TGTGCCAGCAGCTTAGTACTGTCTGGGGCCAACGTCCTGACTTTC
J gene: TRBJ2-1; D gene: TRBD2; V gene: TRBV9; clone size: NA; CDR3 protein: CAGSVGSSGGLEQFF; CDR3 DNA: TGTGCCGGCAGCGTAGGCTCTAGCGGGGGGCTCGAGCAGTTCTTC